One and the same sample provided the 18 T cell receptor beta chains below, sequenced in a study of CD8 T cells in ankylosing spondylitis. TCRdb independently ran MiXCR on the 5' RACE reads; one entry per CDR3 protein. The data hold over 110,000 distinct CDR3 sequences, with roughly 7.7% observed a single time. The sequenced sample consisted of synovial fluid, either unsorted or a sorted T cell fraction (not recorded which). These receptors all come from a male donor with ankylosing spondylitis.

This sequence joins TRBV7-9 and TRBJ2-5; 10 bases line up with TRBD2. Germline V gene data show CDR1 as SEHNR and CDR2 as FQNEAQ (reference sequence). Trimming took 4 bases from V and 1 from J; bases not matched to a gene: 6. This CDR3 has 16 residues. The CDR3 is CASSSPSGGTQETQYF. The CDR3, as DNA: TGTGCCAGCAGCTCCCCTAGCGGGGGAACCCAAGAGACCCAGTACTTC.

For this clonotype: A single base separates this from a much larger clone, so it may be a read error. CDR3 nucleotide sequence: TGCGCCAGCCGGAGGGACGTCTCCTACGAGCAGCACTTC. As protein: CASRRDVSYEQHF. The chain joins TRBV5-1 to TRBJ2-7; a weak D match, TRBD2 (6 bases). Germline V gene sequence: CDR1 SGHRS, CDR2 YFSETQ. CDR3 length: 13 amino acids.

As DNA, the CDR3 is TGTGCCAGCAGCCAAGAGCTTACGGTTGCCTATGGCTACACCTTC. This codes for CASSQELTVAYGYTF. The chain couples TRBV4-2 to TRBJ1-2; D uncertain. The ends were cut back, 0 bases at V and 4 bases at J, with 12 bases in the middle. This CDR3 contains 15 residues. Germline assignment: CDR1 LGHNA and CDR2 YNFKEQ.

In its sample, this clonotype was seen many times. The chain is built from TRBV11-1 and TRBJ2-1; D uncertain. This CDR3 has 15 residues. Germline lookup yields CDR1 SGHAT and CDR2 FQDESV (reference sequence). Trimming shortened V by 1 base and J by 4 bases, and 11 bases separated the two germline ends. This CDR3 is CASSLVLSLYNEQFF. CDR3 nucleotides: TGTGCCAGCAGCTTAGTTTTAAGTCTATACAATGAGCAGTTCTTC.

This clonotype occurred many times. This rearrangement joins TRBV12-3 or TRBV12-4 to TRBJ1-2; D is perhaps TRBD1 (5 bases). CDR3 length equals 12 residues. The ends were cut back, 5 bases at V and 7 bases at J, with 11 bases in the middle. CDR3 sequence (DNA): TGTGCCAGCAGTCAGGGTGCGCGTGGCTACACCTTC. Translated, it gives CASSQGARGYTF.

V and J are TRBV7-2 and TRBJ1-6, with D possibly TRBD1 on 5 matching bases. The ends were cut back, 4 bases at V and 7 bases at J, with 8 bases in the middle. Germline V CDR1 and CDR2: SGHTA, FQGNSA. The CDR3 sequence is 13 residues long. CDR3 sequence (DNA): TGTGCCAGCAGCTCAAACAGGAATTCACCCCTCCACTTT. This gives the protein CASSSNRNSPLHF.

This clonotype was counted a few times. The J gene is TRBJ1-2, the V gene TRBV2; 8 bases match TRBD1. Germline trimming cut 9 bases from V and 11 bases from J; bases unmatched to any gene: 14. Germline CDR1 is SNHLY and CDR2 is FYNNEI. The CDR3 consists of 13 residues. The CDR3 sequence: CASSLQGERGYTF. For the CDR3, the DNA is TGTGCCAGTTCGTTACAGGGGGAACGTGGGTACACCTTC.

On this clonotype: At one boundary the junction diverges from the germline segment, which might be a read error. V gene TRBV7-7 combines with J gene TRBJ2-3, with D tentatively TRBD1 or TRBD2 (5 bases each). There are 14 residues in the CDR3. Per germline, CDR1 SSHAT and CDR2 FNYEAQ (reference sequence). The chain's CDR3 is CASSPARGSGTQYF. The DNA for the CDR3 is TGTGCTAGCAGCCCCGCCCGAGGGTCAGGGACGCAGTATTTT.

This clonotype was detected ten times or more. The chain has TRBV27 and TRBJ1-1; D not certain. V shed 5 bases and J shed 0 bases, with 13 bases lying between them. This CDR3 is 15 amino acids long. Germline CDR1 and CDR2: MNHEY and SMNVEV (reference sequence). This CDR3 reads CASSTYERMNTEAFF. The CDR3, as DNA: TGTGCCAGCAGTACCTATGAGAGGATGAACACTGAAGCTTTCTTT.

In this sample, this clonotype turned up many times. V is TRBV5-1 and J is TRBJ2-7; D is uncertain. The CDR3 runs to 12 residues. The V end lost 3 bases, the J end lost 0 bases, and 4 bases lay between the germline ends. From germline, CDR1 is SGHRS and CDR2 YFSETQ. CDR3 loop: CASSSSSYEQYF. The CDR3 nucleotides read TGCGCCAGCAGCTCAAGCTCCTACGAGCAGTACTTC.

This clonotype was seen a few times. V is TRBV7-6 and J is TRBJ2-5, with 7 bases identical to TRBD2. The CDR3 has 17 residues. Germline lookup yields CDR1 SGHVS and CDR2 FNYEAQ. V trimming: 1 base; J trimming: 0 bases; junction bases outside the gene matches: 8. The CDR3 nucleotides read TGTGCCAGCAGCTTAGAGGGTAGCGGGTTGTACCAAGAGACCCAGTACTTC. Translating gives CASSLEGSGLYQETQYF.

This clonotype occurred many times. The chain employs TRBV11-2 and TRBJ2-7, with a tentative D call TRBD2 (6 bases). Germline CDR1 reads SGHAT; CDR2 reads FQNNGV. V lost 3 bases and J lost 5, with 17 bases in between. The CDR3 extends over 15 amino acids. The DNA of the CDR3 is TGTGCCAGCAGCTTGAAGCCGGAGGGAACCCACGAGCAGTACTTC. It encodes CASSLKPEGTHEQYF. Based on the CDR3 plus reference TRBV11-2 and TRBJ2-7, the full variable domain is EAGVAQSPRYKIIEKRQSVAFWCNPISGHATLYWYQQILGQGPKLLIQFQNNGVVDDSQLPKDRFSAERLKGVDSTLKIQPAKLEDSAVYLCASSLKPEGTHEQYFGPGTRLTVT.

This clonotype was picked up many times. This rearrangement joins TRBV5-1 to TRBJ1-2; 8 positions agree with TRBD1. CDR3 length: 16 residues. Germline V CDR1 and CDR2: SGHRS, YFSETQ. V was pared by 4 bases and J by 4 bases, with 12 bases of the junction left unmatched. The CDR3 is CASSPGGTGLSYGYTF. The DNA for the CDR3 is TGCGCCAGCAGCCCCGGAGGGACAGGCCTCTCCTATGGCTACACCTTC.

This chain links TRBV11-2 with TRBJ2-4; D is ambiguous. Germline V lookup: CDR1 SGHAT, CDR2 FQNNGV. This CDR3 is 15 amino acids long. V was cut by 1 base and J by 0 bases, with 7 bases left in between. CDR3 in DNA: TGTGCCAGCAGCTTAGGGGCGTCAGCCAAAAACATTCAGTACTTC. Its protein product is CASSLGASAKNIQYF.

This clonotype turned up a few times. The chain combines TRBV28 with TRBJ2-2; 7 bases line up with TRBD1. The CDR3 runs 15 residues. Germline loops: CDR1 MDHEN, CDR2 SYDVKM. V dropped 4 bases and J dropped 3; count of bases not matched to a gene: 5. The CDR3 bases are TGTGCCAGCAGTTACCCCGGGACAGACACCGGGGAGCTGTTTTTT. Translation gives CASSYPGTDTGELFF.

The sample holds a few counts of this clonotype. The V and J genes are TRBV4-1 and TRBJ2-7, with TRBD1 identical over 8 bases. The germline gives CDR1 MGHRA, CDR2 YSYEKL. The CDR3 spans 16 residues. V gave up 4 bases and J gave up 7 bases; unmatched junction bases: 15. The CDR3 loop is CASSPRQGRGRGEQYF. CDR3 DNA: TGCGCCAGCAGCCCACGTCAGGGCAGGGGGCGAGGGGAGCAGTACTTC.

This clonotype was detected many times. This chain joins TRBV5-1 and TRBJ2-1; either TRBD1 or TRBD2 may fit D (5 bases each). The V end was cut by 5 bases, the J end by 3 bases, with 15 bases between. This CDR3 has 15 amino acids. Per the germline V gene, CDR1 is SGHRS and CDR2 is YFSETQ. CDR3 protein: CASRPGPLSYNEQFF. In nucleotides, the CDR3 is TGCGCCAGCAGACCGGGACCCCTTAGCTACAATGAGCAGTTCTTC.

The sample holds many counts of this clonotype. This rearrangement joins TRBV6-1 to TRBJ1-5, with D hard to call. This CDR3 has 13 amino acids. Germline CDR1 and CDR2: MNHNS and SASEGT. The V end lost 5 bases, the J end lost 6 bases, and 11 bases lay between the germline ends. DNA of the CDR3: TGTGCCAGCAGTCCTTTAAAGGGTCAGCCCCAGCATTTT. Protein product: CASSPLKGQPQHF.